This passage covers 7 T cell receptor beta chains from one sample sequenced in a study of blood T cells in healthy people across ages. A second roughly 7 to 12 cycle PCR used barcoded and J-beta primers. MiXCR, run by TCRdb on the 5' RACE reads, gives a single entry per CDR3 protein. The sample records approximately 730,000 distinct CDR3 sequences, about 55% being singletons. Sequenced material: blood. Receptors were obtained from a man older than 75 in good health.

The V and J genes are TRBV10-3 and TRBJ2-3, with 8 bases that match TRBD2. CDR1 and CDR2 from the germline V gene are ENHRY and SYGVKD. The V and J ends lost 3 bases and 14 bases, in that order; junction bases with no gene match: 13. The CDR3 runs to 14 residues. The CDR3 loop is CAISDGGRSRYAYF. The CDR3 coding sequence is TGTGCCATCAGTGACGGCGGGAGGAGCAGATACGCGTATTTT.

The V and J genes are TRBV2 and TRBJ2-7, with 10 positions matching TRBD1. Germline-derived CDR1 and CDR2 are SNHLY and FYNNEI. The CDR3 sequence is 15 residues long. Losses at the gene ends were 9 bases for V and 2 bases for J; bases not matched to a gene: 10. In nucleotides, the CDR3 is TGTGCCAGTATACTCCGGGACAGGGGCACCTACGAGCAGTACTTC. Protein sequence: CASILRDRGTYEQYF.

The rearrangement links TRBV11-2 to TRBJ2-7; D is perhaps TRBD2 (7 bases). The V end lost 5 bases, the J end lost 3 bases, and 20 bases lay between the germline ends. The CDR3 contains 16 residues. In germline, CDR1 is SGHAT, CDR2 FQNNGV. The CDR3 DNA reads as TGTGCCAGCAGCCTCGGGGGCGGGAGTATATTCTACGAGCAGTACTTC. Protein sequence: CASSLGGGSIFYEQYF.

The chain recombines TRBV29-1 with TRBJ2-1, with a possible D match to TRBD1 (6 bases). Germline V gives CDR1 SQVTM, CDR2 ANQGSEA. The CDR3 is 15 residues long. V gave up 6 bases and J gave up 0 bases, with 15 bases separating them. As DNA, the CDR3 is TGCAGCGTCAGGAGGACAGATAGCTCCTACAATGAGCAGTTCTTC. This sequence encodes CSVRRTDSSYNEQFF.

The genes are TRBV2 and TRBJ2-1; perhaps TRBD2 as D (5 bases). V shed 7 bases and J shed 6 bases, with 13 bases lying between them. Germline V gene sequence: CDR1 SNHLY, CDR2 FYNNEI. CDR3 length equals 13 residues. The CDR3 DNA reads TGTGCCAGCATCCTTTGGACTGTCAATGAGCAGTTCTTC. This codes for CASILWTVNEQFF.

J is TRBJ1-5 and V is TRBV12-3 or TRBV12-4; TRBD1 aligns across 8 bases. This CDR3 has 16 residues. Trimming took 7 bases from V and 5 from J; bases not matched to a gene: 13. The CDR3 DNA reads TGTGCCAGCACTCCACGGGGCAGGGGGCCTGATCAGCCCCAGCATTTT. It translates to CASTPRGRGPDQPQHF.

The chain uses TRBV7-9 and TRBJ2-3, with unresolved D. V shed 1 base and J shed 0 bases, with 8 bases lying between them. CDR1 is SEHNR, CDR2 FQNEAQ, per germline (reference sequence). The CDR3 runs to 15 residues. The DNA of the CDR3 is TGTGCCAGCAGCTTAGAGCTATCGAGCACAGATACGCAGTATTTT. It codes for CASSLELSSTDTQYF.